A selection of T cell receptor beta chains follows, all from one sample in a study of blood T cell repertoires in COVID-19. The data were produced by immunoSEQ multiplex PCR, yet TCRdb's version contains in-frame clones alone and is incomplete. The table includes hundreds of thousands of clones, around three quarters detected once. The sequenced sample was peripheral blood. These receptors were taken from a woman at least 80 years old with acute or convalescent COVID-19. CDR3s include the opening cysteine and the closing phenylalanine or tryptophan. The D gene is left open where the match is weak. Rows may omit the clone size; those that give it use once, few, many or a size class.

abundance	j_gene	d_gene	v_gene	CDR3nt	CDR3aa
once	TRBJ1-4	-	TRBV15	TGTGCCACCAGCAGAGATCGACAGGCCTTGGCAACTAATGAAAAACTGTTTTTT	CATSRDRQALATNEKLFF
-	TRBJ1-1	TRBD1	TRBV7-9	TGTGCCAGCAGCTTAGAGGGCAGGGGGTCCACCGCTGAAGCTTTCTTT	CASSLEGRGSTAEAFF
-	TRBJ1-2	TRBD1	TRBV10-3	TGTGCCATCTCTGAGCAGGGGGCGAGTCTTCGCTATGGCTACACCTTC	CAISEQGASLRYGYTF
-	TRBJ1-1	-	TRBV12-3/TRBV12-4	TGTGCCAGCAGAAAGACAAGAAACACTGAAGCTTTCTTT	CASRKTRNTEAFF
-	TRBJ1-2	TRBD1	TRBV19	TGTGCCAGTAGCCTAAACCCTGGGACAGCAATAAGGAGCTATGGCTACACCTTC	CASSLNPGTAIRSYGYTF
-	TRBJ2-1	TRBD2	TRBV10-1	TGCGCCAGCAGTGAAAACAGACCGGGACTAGCGGGCGGTGAGCAGTTCTTC	CASSENRPGLAGGEQFF
-	TRBJ1-2	TRBD1	TRBV19	TGTGCCAGTAGTACCGGGACAGGGTGGGGCTATGGCTACACCTTC	CASSTGTGWGYGYTF
-	TRBJ2-3	TRBD1	TRBV29-1	TGCAGCGTTGACCAGGGGGCTGATACGCAGTATTTT	CSVDQGADTQYF
-	TRBJ2-5	-	TRBV5-1	TGCGCCAGCAGCCCCGGGACACAACAAGAGACCCAGTACTTC	CASSPGTQQETQYF
-	TRBJ1-4	TRBD1	TRBV5-4	TGTGCCAGCAGCCGGGACAAGGGGGCACGGGAAAAACTGTTTTTT	CASSRDKGAREKLFF
-	TRBJ1-1	-	TRBV2	TGTGCCAGCAATCCTGAGGGGGGGGCGAACACTGAAGCTTTCTTT	CASNPEGGANTEAFF
-	TRBJ2-7	TRBD2	TRBV5-4	TGTGCCAGCAGCTTGGCCTTAGGGCAGCGGGGGACCTACGAGCAGTACTTC	CASSLALGQRGTYEQYF
-	TRBJ2-3	-	TRBV7-2	TGTGCCAGCAGTCCCCCGGGGGTTCGGGATACGCAGTATTTT	CASSPPGVRDTQYF
-	TRBJ2-7	-	TRBV15	TGTGCCACCAGCAGGGGGGCCGGGGTAAGGGCCTACGAGCAGTACTTC	CATSRGAGVRAYEQYF
few	TRBJ2-5	-	TRBV5-8	TGTGCCAGCAGCTTGACAGGGCGAGAGACCCAGTACTTC	CASSLTGRETQYF
-	TRBJ2-7	TRBD2	TRBV2	TGTGCCAGCTCCTATAGCGGGAGGGCCTACGAGCAGTACTTC	CASSYSGRAYEQYF
-	TRBJ1-6	-	TRBV7-9	TGTGCCAGCAGCTTAGGTATAGATTCACCCCTCCACTTT	CASSLGIDSPLHF
-	TRBJ2-7	TRBD2	TRBV27	TGTGCCAGCAGTTTTGCCGGGACTAGCGGCGGGGAGTACTTC	CASSFAGTSGGEYF
-	TRBJ2-3	TRBD2	TRBV7-4	TGTGCCAGCAGCTTAGCCATAGGGACTAGCGAAGTTAACACAGATACGCAGTATTTT	CASSLAIGTSEVNTDTQYF
few	TRBJ2-5	TRBD2	TRBV2	TGTGCCAGCAGCAGAGCGGGAAACCCTCAAGAGACCCAGTACTTC	CASSRAGNPQETQYF
-	TRBJ2-7	-	TRBV15	TGTGCCACCAGCAGAGATTGGACTGGGACCTACGAGCAGTACTTC	CATSRDWTGTYEQYF
-	TRBJ2-5	TRBD1	TRBV18	TGTGCCAGCTCACCTATTGAGACAGGGCTTTCCCAGTACTTC	CASSPIETGLSQYF
once	TRBJ1-2	-	TRBV7-8	TGTGCCAGCAGCCCGCATCGCGGATGGGATGGCTACACCTTC	CASSPHRGWDGYTF
-	TRBJ1-6	-	TRBV10-3	TGTGCCATCGGCGGTGCTTCGGGGTCACCCCTCCACTTT	CAIGGASGSPLHF
-	TRBJ1-5	-	TRBV3-1/TRBV3-2	TGTGCCAGCAGCCAAGATGGGGGGTTCAATCAGCCCCAGCATTTT	CASSQDGGFNQPQHF
-	TRBJ2-7	TRBD2	TRBV4-1	TGCGCCAGCAGCCAAGATTGGCTAGCGGGCCGCTCTAGGGAGCAGTACTTC	CASSQDWLAGRSREQYF